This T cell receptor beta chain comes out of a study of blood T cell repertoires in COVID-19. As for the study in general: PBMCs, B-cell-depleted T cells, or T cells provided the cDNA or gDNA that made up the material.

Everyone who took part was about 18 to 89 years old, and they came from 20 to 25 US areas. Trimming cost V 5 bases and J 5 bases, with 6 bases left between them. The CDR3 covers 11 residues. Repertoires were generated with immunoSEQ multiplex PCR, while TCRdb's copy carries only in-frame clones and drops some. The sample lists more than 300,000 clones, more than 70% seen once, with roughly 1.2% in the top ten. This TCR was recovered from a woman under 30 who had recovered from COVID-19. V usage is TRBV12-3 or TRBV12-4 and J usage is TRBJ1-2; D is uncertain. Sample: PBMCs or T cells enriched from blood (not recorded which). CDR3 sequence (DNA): TGTGCCAGCAGTCCGGGTTATGGCTACACCTTC. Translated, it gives CASSPGYGYTF.